The 30 T cell receptor beta chains presented below share a single source sample, sequenced in a study of read filtering for tumor transcriptome and immune sequencing. Molecular barcoded adaptors covering alpha/delta and beta/gamma chains were used on 400 to 450 ng RNA. TCRdb reanalysed the reads using MiXCR and keeps one entry per CDR3 protein. The sample holds some 50,000 distinct CDR3 sequences; approximately 19% are singletons and the top ten take approximately 40%. Sequencing input: a population of CD138-negative cells sorted from bone marrow. Receptor source: a donor at least 40 years old with multiple myeloma.

In its sample, this clonotype ranks as medium-sized. The J gene is TRBJ2-6, the V gene TRBV28, with D tentatively TRBD2 (6 bases). Germline CDR1 is MDHEN and CDR2 is SYDVKM. Trimming pared 3 bases from V and 8 bases from J, leaving 11 bases between. The CDR3 contains 14 residues. CDR3 loop: CASSLSGESNVLTF. The CDR3 nucleotides are TGTGCCAGCAGTTTGTCGGGGGAATCCAACGTCCTGACTTTC.

This clonotype showed up many times. V usage is TRBV2 and J usage is TRBJ2-3; no clear D. Germline V gene sequence: CDR1 SNHLY, CDR2 FYNNEI. V lost 0 bases to trimming and J lost 4 bases, with 2 bases between them. The CDR3 contains 12 residues. In DNA form, the CDR3 reads TGTGCCAGCAGTGAAGCCCCAGATACGCAGTATTTT. This gives the protein CASSEAPDTQYF.

In its sample, this clonotype was seen many times. This rearrangement joins TRBV5-5 to TRBJ2-5; D perhaps matches TRBD2 (5 bases). Trimming left V 0 bases short and J 2 bases short, with 11 bases between. Germline assignment: CDR1 SGHKS and CDR2 YYEKEE (reference sequence). CDR3 length equals 15 residues. The CDR3 coding sequence is TGTGCCAGCAGCTTGGGCGGGCACTATCAAGAGACCCAGTACTTC. Amino acids: CASSLGGHYQETQYF.

This clonotype has a count of ten or more. At one boundary the junction diverges from the germline segment, which might be a read error. The gene calls are TRBV7-9 and TRBJ1-1, with 7 bases fitting TRBD1. Germline CDR1 SEHNR, CDR2 FQNEAQ (reference sequence). The length of the CDR3 is 10 residues. The CDR3 DNA follows: TGTGCCAGCAGCCCCACTAAGGACAGGTTT. Translating it yields CASSPTKDRF.

The sample holds many counts of this clonotype. V is TRBV5-1 and J is TRBJ2-7; D might be TRBD2 (6 bases). V dropped 4 bases and J dropped 2 bases, with 13 bases sitting between them. The CDR3 sequence is 14 residues long. Germline CDR1 reads SGHRS; CDR2 reads YFSETQ. The CDR3 region has the DNA TGCGCCAGCAGCGACGCCGGGGGAGCCTACGAGCAGTACTTC. This translates into CASSDAGGAYEQYF.

CDR3 DNA: TGTGCCAGTAGTATCAAGCGGGAGGCTAGTGAGCAGTTCTTC. This codes for CASSIKREASEQFF. This sequence joins TRBV19 and TRBJ2-1; TRBD2 matches 9 bases. This CDR3 region has 14 residues. Germline lookup yields CDR1 LNHDA and CDR2 SQIVND (reference sequence). V shed 3 bases and J 9 bases; nucleotides not matched to a gene: 6.

This clonotype was seen many times. The chain carries TRBV7-2 and TRBJ2-3, with unresolved D. This CDR3 is built from 14 residues. The germline V and J ends were trimmed by 5 bases and 0 bases, with 9 bases remaining between them. Germline values: CDR1 SGHTA, CDR2 FQGNSA. The DNA for the CDR3 is TGTGCCAGCAGCCCCGGTTTAAGCACAGATACGCAGTATTTT. Its translation is CASSPGLSTDTQYF.

The chain combines TRBV19 with TRBJ2-1; D is uncertain. Trimming stripped 5 bases from V and 6 bases from J, with 17 bases between. CDR3 size: 15 residues. The germline gives CDR1 LNHDA, CDR2 SQIVND (reference sequence). In nucleotides, the CDR3 is TGTGCCAGTAGTCTTGAGGCCGTGGGAAGCAATGAGCAGTTCTTC. It specifies CASSLEAVGSNEQFF.

Points on this clonotype: Its ends do not fully match the called genes, so a read error is possible. The rearrangement uses TRBV20-1 and TRBJ2-5; possible D gene TRBD2, 6 bases. The CDR3 totals 15 residues. The germline CDR1 and CDR2 sequences are DFQATT and SNEGSKA (reference sequence). The chain's CDR3 is CSARKPGLQQETRYF. CDR3 DNA: TGCAGTGCTAGGAAGCCGGGACTGCAACAAGAGACCCGGTACTTC.

This clonotype has ten or more counts. The genes are TRBV28 and TRBJ2-1; TRBD2 aligns across 7 bases. Unmatched junction bases numbered 5, after V lost 4 bases and J lost 5 bases. Germline CDR1 reads MDHEN; CDR2 reads SYDVKM. This CDR3 region has 14 residues. The CDR3 reads CASSSGGRHNEQFF. CDR3 bases: TGTGCCAGCAGTTCCGGGGGGAGACACAATGAGCAGTTCTTC.

This clonotype has a count of ten or more. This chain uses TRBV4-1 with TRBJ1-5, with D unresolved. The V gene's germline CDR1 is MGHRA and CDR2 YSYEKL. Trimming removed 4 bases at V and 6 bases at J, with 25 bases between. This CDR3 has 18 residues. The CDR3 DNA reads as TGCGCCAGCAGCCTCTCTCTCTCTCTCTCTGCCCCTTCTCAGCCCCAGCATTTT. This encodes CASSLSLSLSAPSQPQHF.

This clonotype was recorded at least ten times. The rearrangement links TRBV2 to TRBJ2-3; TRBD2 agrees at 15 bases. Germline CDR1 reads SNHLY; CDR2 reads FYNNEI. V was pared by 3 bases and J by 5 bases, with 18 bases of the junction left unmatched. The CDR3 consists of 21 residues. CDR3 in DNA: TGTGCCAGCAGTGACCCCTTCTGGACTAGCGGGAGGGCCTCGGCTGAAGATACGCAGTATTTT. This encodes CASSDPFWTSGRASAEDTQYF.

This clonotype is medium-sized (0.01 to 0.1%) in the sample. CDR3 protein: CASSPIQRDNEQFF. In DNA, the CDR3 is TGTGCCAGCTCACCAATTCAGCGTGACAATGAGCAGTTCTTC. The chain carries TRBV18 and TRBJ2-1; D uncertain. V lost 2 bases, J lost 5 bases, and 10 bases lay in between. The CDR3 covers 14 residues. Germline loops: CDR1 KGHSH, CDR2 LQKENI.

About this clonotype itself: Mismatch with germline at one junction end may stem from a read error. The rearrangement links TRBV12-5 to TRBJ2-1, with TRBD2 as a possible D gene (5 bases). CDR3 length: 13 amino acids. Germline CDR1 is LGHNT and CDR2 is FRNRAP. DNA for the CDR3: TGTGCCAGTGGTCTACTAGTGAGTGATGAGCAGTTCTTC. It specifies CASGLLVSDEQFF.

In regard to this clonotype: At one of its ends the junction is not consistent with the germline gene, which may arise from a read error. The chain recombines TRBV20-1 with TRBJ2-1; TRBD2 matches at 16 bases. Looked up from germline, CDR1 is DFQATT and CDR2 is SNEGSKA (reference sequence). This CDR3 region has 17 residues. CDR3 amino acids: CSESGTSGRAIDKEQFF. For the CDR3, the DNA is TGCAGCGAGTCCGGGACTAGCGGGAGGGCCATCGACAAAGAGCAGTTCTTC.

This clonotype was seen at least ten times. The rearrangement links TRBV6-1 to TRBJ1-5, with 7 bases aligning to TRBD1. Looked up from germline, CDR1 is MNHNS and CDR2 is SASEGT. The CDR3 has 14 amino acids. V trimming: 6 bases; J trimming: 4 bases; junction bases outside the gene matches: 6. Here the CDR3 DNA reads TGTGCCAGCAGCCTCAGGGGGGAAAATCAGCCCCAGCATTTT. Its translation is CASSLRGENQPQHF.

This clonotype was counted a few times. The V gene is TRBV29-1, the J gene TRBJ2-1; a possible D gene is TRBD2 (7 bases). The germline V gene has CDR1 SQVTM and CDR2 ANQGSEA. V was shortened by 8 bases and J by 1 base, with 15 bases between the two germline ends. The length of the CDR3 is 14 residues. CDR3 residues: CSFTAGASYNEQFF. CDR3 DNA: TGCAGCTTTACCGCGGGGGCGTCCTACAATGAGCAGTTCTTC.

Of note for this clonotype: A much larger clone sits a single nucleotide away, making a read error possible. This chain joins TRBV5-4 and TRBJ2-3, with 12 bases matching TRBD2. This CDR3 region has 15 residues. The germline V gene has CDR1 SGHNT and CDR2 YYREEE (reference sequence). CDR3 residues: CASSSGLAGTVTQYF. Here the CDR3 DNA reads TGTGCCAGCAGCTCGGGACTAGCGGGCACAGTTACGCAGTATTTT.

This clonotype occurred many times. V gene TRBV20-1 combines with J gene TRBJ2-5; D is unresolved. V lost 5 bases to trimming and J lost 3 bases, with 4 bases between them. Germline V gene data show CDR1 as DFQATT and CDR2 as SNEGSKA (reference sequence). The CDR3 has 10 residues. The CDR3 loop reads CSAAKETQYF. The CDR3 region has the DNA TGCAGTGCTGCCAAAGAGACCCAGTACTTC.

This clonotype appeared many times. The genes are TRBV6-2 or TRBV6-3 and TRBJ2-1; TRBD2 aligns across 9 bases. The CDR3 has 15 residues. V was pared by 2 bases and J by 8 bases, with 7 bases of the junction left unmatched. The germline V gene has CDR1 MNHEY and CDR2 SVGEGT. The chain's CDR3 is CASSYAASGNYEQFF. Written as DNA, the CDR3 is TGTGCCAGCAGTTACGCGGCTAGCGGGAACTATGAGCAGTTCTTC.

This clonotype was detected many times. This chain uses TRBV20-1 with TRBJ2-7, with 7 bases aligning to TRBD1. CDR3 size: 15 residues. The junction had 8 bases not matched to a gene; V was cut back by 0 bases and J by 3 bases. The germline V gene encodes CDR1 DFQATT and CDR2 SNEGSKA (reference sequence). The CDR3 spells CSARDVQGIDYEQYF. The CDR3 nucleotides are TGCAGTGCTAGAGATGTACAGGGGATAGACTACGAGCAGTACTTC.

This clonotype was counted many times. The genes are TRBV6-5 and TRBJ2-3; tentatively, D is TRBD2 (5 bases). The ends were cut back, 5 bases at V and 0 bases at J, with 6 bases in the middle. The CDR3 extends over 13 amino acids. Germline CDR1 MNHEY, CDR2 SVGAGI. The chain's CDR3 is CASSRTSTDTQYF. DNA for the CDR3: TGTGCCAGCAGTCGGACTAGCACAGATACGCAGTATTTT.

This clonotype was seen at least ten times. The chain joins TRBV4-1 to TRBJ1-2; D gene ambiguous. V shed 0 bases and J shed 8 bases, with 13 bases lying between them. The germline CDR1 and CDR2 sequences are MGHRA and YSYEKL. This CDR3 spans 14 amino acids. CDR3 sequence: CASSQDLWPSGYTF. The CDR3 nucleotides read TGCGCCAGCAGCCAAGATCTCTGGCCTTCAGGCTACACCTTC.

This clonotype was seen at least ten times. The J gene is TRBJ2-7, the V gene TRBV24-1, with TRBD1 as a possible D gene (5 bases). This CDR3 is built from 14 residues. Germline-derived CDR1 and CDR2 are KGHDR and SFDVKD. Trimming left V 5 bases short and J 5 bases short, with 15 bases between. The chain's CDR3 is CATSARWGPHEQYF. The CDR3 DNA is TGTGCCACCAGTGCGCGTTGGGGCCCCCACGAGCAGTACTTC.

With regard to this clonotype: This clone may be a read error of a much larger clone one base away. The chain is built from TRBV4-3 and TRBJ2-3; weak D call: TRBD2 (5 bases). The CDR3 contains 17 residues. CDR1 is LGHNA and CDR2 is YSLEER in the germline V gene. The CDR3 loop reads CSSSQDPSGGRRDTQYF. The CDR3 DNA reads TGCTCCAGCAGCCAAGATCCATCTGGTGGGAGAAGAGATACGCAGTATTTT.

As regards this clonotype: A much larger clone differs from this one at a single base, so this may be a read error. The rearrangement links TRBV9 to TRBJ2-2; 9 bases agree with TRBD1. The CDR3 runs 15 residues. Germline V CDR1 and CDR2: SGDLS, YYNGEE. J gave up 9 bases and V 0 bases, and 6 bases lay outside the gene matches. The CDR3 DNA sequence: TGTGCCAGCAGCGTAGCAGGGACAGGGTTGCGGGAGCTGTTTTTT. It is translated as CASSVAGTGLRELFF.

This clonotype was observed many times. The chain couples TRBV10-1 to TRBJ2-7; 11 bases agree with TRBD2. The V segment lost 6 bases and the J segment 5 bases; nucleotides outside the gene matches: 6. Germline-derived CDR1 and CDR2 are WNHNN and SYGVQD (reference sequence). This CDR3 comprises 14 residues. CDR3 nucleotide sequence: TGCGCCAGCAGAGAAACGGGACTAGCGGACGAGCAGTACTTC. Its protein product is CASRETGLADEQYF.

This clonotype has a handful of counts. The chain carries TRBV10-3 and TRBJ2-1, with 11 bases matching TRBD2. Losses at the gene ends were 0 bases for V and 8 bases for J; bases not matched to a gene: 9. Germline assignment: CDR1 ENHRY and CDR2 SYGVKD. This CDR3 is built from 17 residues. CDR3 residues: CAISESEALAGVYEQFF. In DNA, the CDR3 is TGTGCCATCAGTGAGTCAGAGGCACTAGCGGGAGTGTATGAGCAGTTCTTC.

CDR3 bases: TGCAGTGCTAGAGGGGATTTGGGCACTGAAGCTTTCTTT. It encodes CSARGDLGTEAFF. This sequence joins TRBV20-1 and TRBJ1-1; D is unclear. This CDR3 has 13 amino acids. V shed 1 base and J shed 4 bases, with 10 bases lying between them. Germline lookup yields CDR1 DFQATT and CDR2 SNEGSKA (reference sequence).

The table lists this clonotype with many counts. This sequence joins TRBV20-1 and TRBJ2-3, with D tentatively TRBD1 (6 bases). Germline V gene data show CDR1 as DFQATT and CDR2 as SNEGSKA (reference sequence). CDR3 length: 15 amino acids. V dropped 0 bases and J dropped 1 base, with 11 bases sitting between them. This chain's CDR3 is CSARDPRQGTDTQYF. Here the CDR3 DNA reads TGCAGTGCTAGAGATCCAAGACAGGGCACAGATACGCAGTATTTT.